The present T cell receptor beta chain was sequenced within a study of identical twins. Each CDR3 protein is one row after TCRdb ran MiXCR on the 5' RACE reads. The sample contains approximately 210,000 distinct CDR3 sequences, approximately 7.1% of which appear only once. CDR1 and CDR2 from the germline V gene are LNHNV and YYDKDF (reference sequence). The CDR3 runs 16 residues. V shed 4 bases and J shed 0 bases, with 10 bases lying between them. The data also belong to a second study, concerning T cells expressing NK-cell markers. This second report adds: More than five donors had dominant NKG2C+ clonotypes that comprised roughly 1.0-7.0% of their CD8+ T cells.

The chain combines TRBV15 with TRBJ2-6; the D is unclear. The specimen sequenced was CD8+ T cells sorted from blood. The clonotype was recovered from a woman aged 18 to 35 in good health. The CDR3, as DNA: TGTGCCACCAGCATCGACCGAGGCTCTGGGGCCAACGTCCTGACTTTC. Translation: CATSIDRGSGANVLTF.